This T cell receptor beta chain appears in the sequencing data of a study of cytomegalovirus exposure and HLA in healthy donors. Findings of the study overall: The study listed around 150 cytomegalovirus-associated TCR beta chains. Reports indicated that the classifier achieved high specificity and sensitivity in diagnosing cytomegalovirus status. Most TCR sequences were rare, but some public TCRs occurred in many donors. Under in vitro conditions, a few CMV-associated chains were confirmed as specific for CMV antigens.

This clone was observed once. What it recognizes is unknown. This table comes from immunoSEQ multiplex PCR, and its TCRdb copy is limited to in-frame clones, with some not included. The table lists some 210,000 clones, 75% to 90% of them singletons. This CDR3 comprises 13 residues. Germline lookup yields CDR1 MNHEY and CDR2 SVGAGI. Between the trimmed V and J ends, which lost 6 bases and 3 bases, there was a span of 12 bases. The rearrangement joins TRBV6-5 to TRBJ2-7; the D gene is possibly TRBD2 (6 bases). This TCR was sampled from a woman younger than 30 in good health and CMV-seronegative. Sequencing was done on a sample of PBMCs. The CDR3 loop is CASRRDQNYEQYF. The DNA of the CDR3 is TGTGCCAGCAGGCGGGACCAGAACTACGAGCAGTACTTC.